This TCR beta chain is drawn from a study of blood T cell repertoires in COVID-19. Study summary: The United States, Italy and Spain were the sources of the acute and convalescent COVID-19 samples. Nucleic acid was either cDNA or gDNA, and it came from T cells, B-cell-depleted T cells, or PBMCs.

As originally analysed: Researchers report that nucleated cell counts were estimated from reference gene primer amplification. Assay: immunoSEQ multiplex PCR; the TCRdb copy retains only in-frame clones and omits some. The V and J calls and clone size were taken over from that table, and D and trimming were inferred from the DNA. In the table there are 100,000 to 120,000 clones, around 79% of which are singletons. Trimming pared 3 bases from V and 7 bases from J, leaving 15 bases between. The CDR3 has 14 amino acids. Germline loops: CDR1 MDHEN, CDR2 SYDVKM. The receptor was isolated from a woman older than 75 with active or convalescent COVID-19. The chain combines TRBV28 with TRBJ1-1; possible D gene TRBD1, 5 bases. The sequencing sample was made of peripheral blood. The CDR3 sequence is CASSFLWGVGEAFF. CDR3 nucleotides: TGTGCCAGCAGTTTTTTGTGGGGGGTCGGTGAAGCTTTCTTT.